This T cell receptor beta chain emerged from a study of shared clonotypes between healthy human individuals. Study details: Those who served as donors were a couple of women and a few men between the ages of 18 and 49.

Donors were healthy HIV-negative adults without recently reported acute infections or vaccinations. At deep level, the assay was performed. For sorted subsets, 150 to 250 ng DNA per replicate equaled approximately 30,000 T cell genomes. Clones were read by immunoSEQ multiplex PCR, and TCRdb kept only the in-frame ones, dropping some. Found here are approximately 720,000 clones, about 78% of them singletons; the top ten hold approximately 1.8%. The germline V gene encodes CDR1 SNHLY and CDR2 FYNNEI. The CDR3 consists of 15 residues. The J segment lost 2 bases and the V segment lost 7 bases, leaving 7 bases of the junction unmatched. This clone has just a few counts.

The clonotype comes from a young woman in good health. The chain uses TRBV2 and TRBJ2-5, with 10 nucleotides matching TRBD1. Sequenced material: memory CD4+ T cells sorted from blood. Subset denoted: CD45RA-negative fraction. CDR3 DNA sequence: TGTGCCAGCACCCGAGACAGGGGGCCTCAAGAGACCCAGTACTTC. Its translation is CASTRDRGPQETQYF.